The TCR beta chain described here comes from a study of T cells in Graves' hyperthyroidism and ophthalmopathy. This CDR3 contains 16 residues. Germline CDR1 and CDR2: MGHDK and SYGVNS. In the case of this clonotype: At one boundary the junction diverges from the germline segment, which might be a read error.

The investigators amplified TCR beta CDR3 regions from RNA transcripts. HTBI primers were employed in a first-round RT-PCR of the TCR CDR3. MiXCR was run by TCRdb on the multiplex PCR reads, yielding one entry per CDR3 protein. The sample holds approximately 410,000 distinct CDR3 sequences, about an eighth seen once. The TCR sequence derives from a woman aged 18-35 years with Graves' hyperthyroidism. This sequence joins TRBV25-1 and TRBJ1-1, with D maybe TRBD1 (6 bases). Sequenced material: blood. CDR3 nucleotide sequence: TGTGCCAGCAGGGGAAACCAGGGGTGGGAAGGCACTGAAGCTCTCTTT. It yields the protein CASRGNQGWEGTEALF.